This is a list of T cell receptor beta chains from one sample in a study of blood T cells in healthy people across ages. From the 5' RACE reads, TCRdb called clonotypes with MiXCR, one entry per CDR3 protein. The sample holds over 600,000 distinct CDR3 sequences; under 25% are singletons and the top ten take approximately 3.6%. The sequencing input was blood. These TCRs come from a man aged 65 to 85 in good health. The CDR3 runs from the conserved cysteine through the conserved F or W. D genes are given only for firm matches. Clone size is not always given. Where it is, it says once, few, many or a class for expanded clones.

clone_size j_call cdr3_length v_call d_call cdr3_nt cdr3_aa
. TRBJ2-7 13 TRBV7-2 . TGTGCCAGCAGCTCTGGGGGTTTTACGAAGCAGTACTTC CASSSGGFTKQYF
few TRBJ2-1 15 TRBV7-2 . TGTGCCAGCAGCTTAGACTCGGCAGTCCGGAATGAGCAGTTCTTC CASSLDSAVRNEQFF
few TRBJ2-1 12 TRBV29-1 . TGCAGCGTCCCGCCTGATGGGAATGAGCAGTTCTTC CSVPPDGNEQFF
few TRBJ2-7 12 TRBV29-1 TRBD2 TGCAGCGCGACTAGCTCATCCTACGAGCAGTACTTC CSATSSSYEQYF
many TRBJ2-7 16 TRBV3-1 TRBD2 TGTGCCAGCAGCCCCGGGACTAGCGGACTCTCCTACGAGCAGTACTTC CASSPGTSGLSYEQYF
few TRBJ2-5 16 TRBV7-2 TRBD2 TGTGCCAGCAGCCCCCGGGGTAGCGGGAGTTCAGAGACCCAGTACTTC CASSPRGSGSSETQYF
many TRBJ2-1 17 TRBV7-8 . TGTGCCAGCAGCTTAGTAGGGCGGATTAGCTCCTACAATGAGCAGTTCTTC CASSLVGRISSYNEQFF
many TRBJ2-1 13 TRBV10-3 . TGTGCCATCAGTCAGGGAAGATACAATGAGCAGTTCTTC CAISQGRYNEQFF
few TRBJ2-1 16 TRBV7-2 . TGTGCCAGCAGCCCTCGCTTAGTCGGGAGTGGATATGAGCAGTTCTTC CASSPRLVGSGYEQFF
few TRBJ2-3 16 TRBV24-1 . TGTGCCACCAGTGCCGGCGAGTCCGGCGGCACAGATACGCAGTACTTT CATSAGESGGTDTQYF
many TRBJ2-7 11 TRBV14 . TGTGCCAGCAGCGGTACCTACGAGCAGTACTTC CASSGTYEQYF
many TRBJ2-7 13 TRBV6-5 TRBD1 TGTGCCAGCAGTCGCCCGAGGGGGCTCGAGCAGTACTTC CASSRPRGLEQYF
few TRBJ2-1 15 TRBV29-1 TRBD2 TGCAGCGTGGGGACTAGCGGGAGGGGACGGTATGAGCAGTTCTTC CSVGTSGRGRYEQFF
many TRBJ2-5 12 TRBV29-1 . TGCAGCGTTGCTCAGGGTGGGAAGACCCAGTACTTC CSVAQGGKTQYF
. TRBJ2-1 15 TRBV12-3/TRBV12-4 TRBD2 TGTGCCAGCAGCCTAGGGGCTAGCGGGAGTGCTGAGCAGTTCTTC CASSLGASGSAEQFF
few TRBJ2-5 18 TRBV6-1 TRBD2 TGTGCCAGCAGCGCCAAGAGGACCAGACTAGCTCCAGGGGAGACCCAGTACTTC CASSAKRTRLAPGETQYF
. TRBJ1-1 16 TRBV14 . TGTGCCAGCAGCCAAGCGACGGTAATACTAGGCACTGAAGCTTTCTTT CASSQATVILGTEAFF
. TRBJ2-1 18 TRBV10-3 TRBD2 TGTGCCATCAGTGAGTCAGGGACTAGCGGGAGATCCTACAATGAGCAGTTCTTC CAISESGTSGRSYNEQFF
many TRBJ1-2 14 TRBV5-1 . TGCGCCAGCAGCCTGACAGCAAACCTCTATGGCTACACCTTC CASSLTANLYGYTF
many TRBJ2-7 13 TRBV5-6 . TGTGCCAGCAGAAGGAGGAGCTCCTACGAGCAGTACTTC CASRRRSSYEQYF
few TRBJ2-5 14 TRBV3-1 . TGTGCCAGCAGCGCACTTCAGGGAAAGGAGACCCAGTACTTC CASSALQGKETQYF
many TRBJ2-3 14 TRBV28 TRBD2 TGTGCCAGCAGTCGTAGAGCGGGAAGGGATACGCAGTATTTT CASSRRAGRDTQYF
few TRBJ2-4 14 TRBV20-1 TRBD2 TGCAGTGCTAGAGGGCGGGAGTTTGCGAACATTCAGTACTTC CSARGREFANIQYF
few TRBJ2-7 15 TRBV19 . TGTGCCAGTAGTACGTCGGGACGGACCGCCTACGAGCAGTACTTC CASSTSGRTAYEQYF
. TRBJ2-6 20 TRBV6-5 . TGTGCCAGCAGTTACTTAGGACAGGGAGGGCAAAGCTCTGGGGCCAACGTCCTGACTTTC CASSYLGQGGQSSGANVLTF
few TRBJ2-4 12 TRBV5-6 TRBD1 TGTGCCAGCTTAGGGGGCGAAAACATTCAGTACTTC CASLGGENIQYF
. TRBJ1-5 14 TRBV21-1 . TGTGCCAGCGCCGGGAGGGCGAGCAATCAGCCCCAGCATTTT CASAGRASNQPQHF
. TRBJ2-3 18 TRBV5-1 TRBD2 TGCGCCAGCAGCTCAAGCTGGACTAGCGGGAGCGTTTCAGATACGCAGTATTTT CASSSSWTSGSVSDTQYF
few TRBJ2-3 18 TRBV20-1 TRBD2 TGCAGTGCTAGAGATAGGAGGCTAGCGGGAACTAGCACAGATACGCAGTATTTT CSARDRRLAGTSTDTQYF
few TRBJ1-2 14 TRBV28 . TGTGCCACCATAACTACGGGAGCAGCATATGGCTACACCTTC CATITTGAAYGYTF
few TRBJ2-7 16 TRBV3-1 TRBD2 TGTGCCAGCAGCCCCCGACTAGCGGGAGGCCCCTACGAGCAGTACTTC CASSPRLAGGPYEQYF
. TRBJ2-5 18 TRBV15 TRBD2 TGTGCCACCAGCAGAGACGGCGGGAGGACCCGTCTCCAAGAGACCCAGTACTTC CATSRDGGRTRLQETQYF
. TRBJ2-7 17 TRBV28 TRBD1 TGTGCCAGCACTGGGGACAGGGTAGCACCTTTAAATGACGAGCAGTACTTC CASTGDRVAPLNDEQYF
few TRBJ2-7 13 TRBV7-9 . TGTGCCAGCACCTCGAGGCGGGGATACGAGCAGTACTTC CASTSRRGYEQYF
few TRBJ2-5 17 TRBV7-2 TRBD2 TGTGCCAGCAGCCGTACTAGCGGGAGAATCGGAGGAGAGACCCAGTACTTC CASSRTSGRIGGETQYF
. TRBJ1-3 13 TRBV20-1 . TGCAGTGCGAGCGGACAAGACGGAAACACCATATATTTT CSASGQDGNTIYF
. TRBJ2-6 18 TRBV7-2 TRBD2 TGTGCCAGCAGCTTACGGGCTAGCGGGTACTCTGGGGCCAACGTCCTGACTTTC CASSLRASGYSGANVLTF
. TRBJ2-3 16 TRBV6-2/TRBV6-3 TRBD2 TGTGCCAGCAGTTCCCGTGCAGCGGGAAAATCAGATACGCAGTATTTT CASSSRAAGKSDTQYF
few TRBJ1-5 15 TRBV5-1 . TGCGCCAGCAGCTTGGAAGGACAGAGAAATCAGCCCCAGCATTTT CASSLEGQRNQPQHF
few TRBJ2-2 15 TRBV12-3/TRBV12-4 . TGTGCCAGCAAAGAACAGGGCACCAACACCGGGGAGCTGTTTTTT CASKEQGTNTGELFF
many TRBJ1-1 15 TRBV12-3/TRBV12-4 TRBD1 TGTGCCAGCAGTTGGGGACAGGGTTCGAACACTGAAGCTTTCTTT CASSWGQGSNTEAFF
. TRBJ1-1 13 TRBV20-1 TRBD1 TGCAGTGCCCCGGGACAGGGGGAGACTGAAGCTTTCTTT CSAPGQGETEAFF
few TRBJ2-7 15 TRBV15 TRBD2 TGTGCCACCAGCAGACTAGCGGGAGCTTCCTACGAGCAGTACTTC CATSRLAGASYEQYF
. TRBJ2-5 14 TRBV7-9 . TGTGCCAGCAGCGCTGGGTGGGGACAAGAGACCCAGTACTTC CASSAGWGQETQYF
few TRBJ2-3 16 TRBV18 . TGTGCCAGCTCACCACCTAATCAGGGGCGCACAGATACGCAGTATTTT CASSPPNQGRTDTQYF
few TRBJ1-1 13 TRBV3-1 . TGTGCCAGCAGCCCCCAGGACAACACTGAAGCTTTCTTT CASSPQDNTEAFF
few TRBJ2-7 13 TRBV5-1 . TGCGTCAGCAGCCTAGACAGAGCCTACGAGCAGTACTTC CVSSLDRAYEQYF
. TRBJ2-7 12 TRBV6-6 . TGTGCCAGCAGTGCTAGCGTCTACGAGCAGTACTTC CASSASVYEQYF
. TRBJ2-5 14 TRBV10-3 TRBD1 TGTGCCATCAGTGAGGGACAGGGGCTAGAGACCCAGTACTTC CAISEGQGLETQYF
. TRBJ2-7 16 TRBV6-2/TRBV6-3 TRBD2 TGTGCCAGCAGTGACACCGGGACTAGCGGGTCCTACGAGCAGTACTTC CASSDTGTSGSYEQYF
few TRBJ1-3 15 TRBV18 TRBD1 TGTACCAGCTCACCAGGGGGCCGCTCTGGGAACACCATATATTTT CTSSPGGRSGNTIYF
. TRBJ2-6 17 TRBV6-5 TRBD1 TGTGCCAGCAGTACTACGGGACAGCCCTCTGGGGCCAACGTCCTGACTTTC CASSTTGQPSGANVLTF
. TRBJ2-5 14 TRBV10-3 TRBD2 TGTGCCACCGGGACTAGCGGGAGTCAAGAGACCCAGTACTTC CATGTSGSQETQYF
. TRBJ2-7 13 TRBV25-1 . TGTGCCAGCAGTGAATTAGGATCCTACGAGCAGTACTTC CASSELGSYEQYF
. TRBJ2-7 12 TRBV20-1 TRBD2 TGCAGTGCTGGGGCGGGAGGCTACGAGCAGTACTTC CSAGAGGYEQYF
many TRBJ1-2 14 TRBV20-1 TRBD1 TGCAGTGCTAGACCCCCGGGACAGGGGAATGGCTACACCTTC CSARPPGQGNGYTF